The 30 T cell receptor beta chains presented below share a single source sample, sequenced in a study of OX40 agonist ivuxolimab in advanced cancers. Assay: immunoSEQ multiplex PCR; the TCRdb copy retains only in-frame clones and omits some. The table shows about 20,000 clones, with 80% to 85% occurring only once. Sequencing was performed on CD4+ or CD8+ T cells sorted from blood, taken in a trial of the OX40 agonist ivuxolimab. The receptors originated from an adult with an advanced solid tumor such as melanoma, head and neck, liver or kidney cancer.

CDR3 in DNA: TGCGCCAGCAGCCCAACAGGGTCAGGGCTGAACACTGAAGCTTTCTTT. Translation: CASSPTGSGLNTEAFF. The chain couples TRBV4-1 to TRBJ1-1; maybe TRBD1 (6 bases). CDR3 size: 16 residues. The V and J ends lost 4 bases and 0 bases respectively, with 15 bases between them. Germline CDR1 reads MGHRA; CDR2 reads YSYEKL.

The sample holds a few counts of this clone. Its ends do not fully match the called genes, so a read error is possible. CDR3 nucleotide sequence: TGTGCCAGCAGTGATCGGAGGGGATGGTATGTCTTT. Its protein product is CASSDRRGWYVF. This sequence joins TRBV6-4 and TRBJ1-1; D is possibly TRBD1 (5 bases). This CDR3 comprises 12 residues. From germline, CDR1 is MRHNA and CDR2 SNTAGT.

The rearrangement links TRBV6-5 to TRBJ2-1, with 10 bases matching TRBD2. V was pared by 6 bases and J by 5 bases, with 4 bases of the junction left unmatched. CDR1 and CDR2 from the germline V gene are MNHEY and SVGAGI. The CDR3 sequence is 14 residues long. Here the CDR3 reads CASSGSGRNNEQFF. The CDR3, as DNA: TGTGCCAGCAGCGGTAGCGGGAGGAACAATGAGCAGTTCTTC.

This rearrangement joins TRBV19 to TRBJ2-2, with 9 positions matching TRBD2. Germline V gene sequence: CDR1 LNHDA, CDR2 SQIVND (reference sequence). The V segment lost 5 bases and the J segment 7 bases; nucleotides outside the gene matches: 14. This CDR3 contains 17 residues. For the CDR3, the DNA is TGTGCCAGTAGTTCAGCTAGCGGGATGGTCGGAAGCGGGGAGCTGTTTTTT. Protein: CASSSASGMVGSGELFF.

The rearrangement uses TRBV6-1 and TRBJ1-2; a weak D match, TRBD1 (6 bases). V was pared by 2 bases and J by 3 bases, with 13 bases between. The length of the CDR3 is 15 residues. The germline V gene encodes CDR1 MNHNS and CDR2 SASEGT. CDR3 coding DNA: TGTGCCAGCAGTGAAAAGTGGGGGGGCCACTATGGCTACACCTTC. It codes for CASSEKWGGHYGYTF.

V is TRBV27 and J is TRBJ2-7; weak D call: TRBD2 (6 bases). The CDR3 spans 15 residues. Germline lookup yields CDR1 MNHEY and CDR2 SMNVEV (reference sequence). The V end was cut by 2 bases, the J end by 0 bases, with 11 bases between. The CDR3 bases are TGTGCCAGCAGTTTAAGGCTAGCGCCCTCCTACGAGCAGTACTTC. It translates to CASSLRLAPSYEQYF.

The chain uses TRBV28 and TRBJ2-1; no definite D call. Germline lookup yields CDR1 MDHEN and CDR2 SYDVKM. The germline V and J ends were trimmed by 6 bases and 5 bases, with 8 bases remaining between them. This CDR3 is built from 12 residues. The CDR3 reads CASRDLNNEQFF. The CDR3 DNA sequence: TGTGCCAGCAGAGACCTCAACAATGAGCAGTTCTTC.

Here the CDR3 reads CASSPPRWQGHVSGNTIYF. CDR3 nucleotide sequence: TGTGCCAGCAGCCCGCCCCGGTGGCAGGGTCACGTCTCTGGAAACACCATATATTTT. The V gene is TRBV7-4, the J gene TRBJ1-3; D may be TRBD1 (5 bases). In germline, CDR1 is SGHVT, CDR2 SQSDAQ. This CDR3 is 19 amino acids long. The V end lost 5 bases, the J end lost 0 bases, and 23 bases lay between the germline ends.

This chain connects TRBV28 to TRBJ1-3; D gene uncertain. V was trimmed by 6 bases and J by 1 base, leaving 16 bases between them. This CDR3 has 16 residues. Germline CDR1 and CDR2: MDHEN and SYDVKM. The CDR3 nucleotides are TGTGCCAGCAGCCAATCGACGGTTTTTTCTGGAAACACCATATATTTT. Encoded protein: CASSQSTVFSGNTIYF.

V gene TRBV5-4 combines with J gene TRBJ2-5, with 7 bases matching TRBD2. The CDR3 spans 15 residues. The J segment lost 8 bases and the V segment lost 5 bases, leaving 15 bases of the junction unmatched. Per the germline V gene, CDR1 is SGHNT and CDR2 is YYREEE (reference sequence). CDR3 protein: CASRMGGPSGSTQYF. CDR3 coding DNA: TGTGCCAGCAGGATGGGAGGGCCCTCCGGTTCAACCCAGTACTTC.

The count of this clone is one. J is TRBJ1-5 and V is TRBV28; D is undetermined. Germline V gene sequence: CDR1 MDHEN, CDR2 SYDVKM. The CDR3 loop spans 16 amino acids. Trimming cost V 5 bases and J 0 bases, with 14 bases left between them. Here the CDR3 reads CASSGVGLNSNQPQHF. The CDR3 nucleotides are TGTGCCAGCAGTGGCGTAGGACTAAATAGCAATCAGCCCCAGCATTTT.

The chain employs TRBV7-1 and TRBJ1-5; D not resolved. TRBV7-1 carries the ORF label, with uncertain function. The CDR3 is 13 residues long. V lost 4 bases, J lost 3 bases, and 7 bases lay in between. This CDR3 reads CASSLGDNQPQHF. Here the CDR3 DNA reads TGTGCCAGCAGCTTAGGAGACAATCAGCCCCAGCATTTT.

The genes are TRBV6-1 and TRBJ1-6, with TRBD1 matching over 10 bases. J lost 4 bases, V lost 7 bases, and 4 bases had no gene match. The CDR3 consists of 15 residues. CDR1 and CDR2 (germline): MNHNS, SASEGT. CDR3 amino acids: CASTGQGTYNSPLHF. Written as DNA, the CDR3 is TGTGCCAGCACGGGACAGGGGACGTATAATTCACCCCTCCACTTT.

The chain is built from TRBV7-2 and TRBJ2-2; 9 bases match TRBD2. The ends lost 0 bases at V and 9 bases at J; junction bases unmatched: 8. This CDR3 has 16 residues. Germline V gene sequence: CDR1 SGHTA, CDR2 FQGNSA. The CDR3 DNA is TGTGCCAGCAGCTTAGCCCCGGGACTAGCAGGGCGGGAGCTGTTTTTT. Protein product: CASSLAPGLAGRELFF.

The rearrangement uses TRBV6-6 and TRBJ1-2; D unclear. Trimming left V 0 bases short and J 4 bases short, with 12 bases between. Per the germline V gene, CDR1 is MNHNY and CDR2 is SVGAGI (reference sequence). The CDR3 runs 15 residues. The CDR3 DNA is TGTGCCAGCAGTTACTCGCGGGGTTTGAGCTATGGCTACACCTTC. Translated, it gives CASSYSRGLSYGYTF.

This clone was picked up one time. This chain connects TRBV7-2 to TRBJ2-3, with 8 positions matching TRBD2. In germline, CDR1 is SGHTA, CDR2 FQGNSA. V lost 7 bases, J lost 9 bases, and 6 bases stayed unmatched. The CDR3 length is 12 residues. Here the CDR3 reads CASTASGGTQYF. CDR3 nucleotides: TGTGCCAGCACCGCTTCGGGGGGGACGCAGTATTTT.

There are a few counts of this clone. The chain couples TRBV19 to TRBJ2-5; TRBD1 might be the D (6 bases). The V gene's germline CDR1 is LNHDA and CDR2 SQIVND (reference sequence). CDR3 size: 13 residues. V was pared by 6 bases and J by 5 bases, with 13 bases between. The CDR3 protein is CASRNRELETQYF. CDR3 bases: TGTGCCAGTAGGAACAGGGAGTTGGAGACCCAGTACTTC.

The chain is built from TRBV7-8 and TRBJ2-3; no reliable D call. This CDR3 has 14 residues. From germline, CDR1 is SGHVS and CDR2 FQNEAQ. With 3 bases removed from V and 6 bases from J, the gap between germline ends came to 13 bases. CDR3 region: CASSFGPNLDTQYF. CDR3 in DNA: TGTGCCAGCAGCTTCGGACCCAATCTGGATACGCAGTATTTT.

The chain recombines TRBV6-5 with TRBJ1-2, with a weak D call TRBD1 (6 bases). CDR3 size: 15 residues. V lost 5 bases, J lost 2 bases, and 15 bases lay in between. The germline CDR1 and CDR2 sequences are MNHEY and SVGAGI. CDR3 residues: CASSQGGSLNYGYTF. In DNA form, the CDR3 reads TGTGCCAGCAGTCAAGGGGGGTCATTGAACTATGGCTACACCTTC.

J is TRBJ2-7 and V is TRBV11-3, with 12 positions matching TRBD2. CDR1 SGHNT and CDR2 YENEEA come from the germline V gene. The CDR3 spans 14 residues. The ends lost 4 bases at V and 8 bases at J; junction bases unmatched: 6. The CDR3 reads CASSSGLAGGKQYF. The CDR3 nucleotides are TGTGCCAGCAGCTCGGGACTAGCGGGTGGGAAGCAGTACTTC.

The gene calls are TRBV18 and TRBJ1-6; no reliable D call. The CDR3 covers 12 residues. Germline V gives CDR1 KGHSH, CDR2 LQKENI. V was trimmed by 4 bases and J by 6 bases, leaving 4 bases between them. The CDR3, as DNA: TGTGCCAGCTCACTGCCTAATTCACCCCTCCACTTT. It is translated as CASSLPNSPLHF.

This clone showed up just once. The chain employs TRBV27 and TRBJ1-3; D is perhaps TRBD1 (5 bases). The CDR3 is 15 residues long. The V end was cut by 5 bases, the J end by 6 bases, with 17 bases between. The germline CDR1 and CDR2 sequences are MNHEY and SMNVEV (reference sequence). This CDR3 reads CASSGAQGNENTIYF. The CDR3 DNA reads TGTGCCAGCAGTGGAGCTCAGGGCAATGAAAACACCATATATTTT.

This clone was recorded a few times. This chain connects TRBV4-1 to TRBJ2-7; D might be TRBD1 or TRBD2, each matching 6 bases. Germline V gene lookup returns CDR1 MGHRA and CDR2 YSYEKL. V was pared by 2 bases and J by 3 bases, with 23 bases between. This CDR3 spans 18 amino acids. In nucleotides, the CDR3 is TGCGCCAGCAGCCAAAGAAAGGCCGAGGGGGTGGGAGGCTACGAGCAGTACTTC. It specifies CASSQRKAEGVGGYEQYF.

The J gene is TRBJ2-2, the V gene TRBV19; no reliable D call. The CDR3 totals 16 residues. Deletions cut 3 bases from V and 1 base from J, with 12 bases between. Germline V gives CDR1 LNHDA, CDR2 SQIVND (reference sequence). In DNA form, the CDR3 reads TGTGCCAGTAGTATTGGGAAAAACTTGAACACCGGGGAGCTGTTTTTT. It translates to CASSIGKNLNTGELFF.

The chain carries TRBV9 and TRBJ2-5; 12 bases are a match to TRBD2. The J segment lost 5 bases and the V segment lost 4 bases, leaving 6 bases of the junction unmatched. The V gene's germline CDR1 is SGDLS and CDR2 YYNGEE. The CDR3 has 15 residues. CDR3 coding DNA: TGTGCCAGCAGCCCCCGACTAGCGGGAGCTGAGACCCAGTACTTC. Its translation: CASSPRLAGAETQYF.

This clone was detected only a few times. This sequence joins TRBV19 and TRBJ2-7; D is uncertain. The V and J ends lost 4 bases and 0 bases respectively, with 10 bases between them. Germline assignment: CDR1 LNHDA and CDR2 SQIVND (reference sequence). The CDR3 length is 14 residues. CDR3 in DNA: TGTGCCAGTAGTAGCCAACAGAGCTCCTACGAGCAGTACTTC. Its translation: CASSSQQSSYEQYF.

CDR3 loop: CASRPGQTNGYTF. The CDR3 coding sequence is TGTGCCAGCAGGCCGGGACAGACGAATGGCTACACCTTC. This chain uses TRBV28 with TRBJ1-2, with 7 positions matching TRBD1. The CDR3 loop spans 13 amino acids. Trimming cost V 6 bases and J 6 bases; bases outside gene matches: 7. The germline gives CDR1 MDHEN, CDR2 SYDVKM.

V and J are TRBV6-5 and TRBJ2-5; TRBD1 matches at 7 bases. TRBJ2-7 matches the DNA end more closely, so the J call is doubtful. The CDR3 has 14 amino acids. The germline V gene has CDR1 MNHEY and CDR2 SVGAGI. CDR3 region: CASTATGFSYEQYF. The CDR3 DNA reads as TGTGCCAGCACCGCGACAGGGTTTTCCTACGAGCAGTACTTC.

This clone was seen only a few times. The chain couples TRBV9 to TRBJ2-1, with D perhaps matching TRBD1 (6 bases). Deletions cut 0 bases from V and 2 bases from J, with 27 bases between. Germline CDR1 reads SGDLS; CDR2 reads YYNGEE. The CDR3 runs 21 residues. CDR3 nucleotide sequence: TGTGCCAGCAGCGTAGCCCCGACAGGTTTGTATACCTCGTACGCCTACAATGAGCAGTTCTTC. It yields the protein CASSVAPTGLYTSYAYNEQFF.

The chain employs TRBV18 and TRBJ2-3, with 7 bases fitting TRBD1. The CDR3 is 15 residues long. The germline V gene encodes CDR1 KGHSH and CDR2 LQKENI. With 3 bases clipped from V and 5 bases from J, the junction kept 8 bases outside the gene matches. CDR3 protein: CASSPGQMGLDTQYF. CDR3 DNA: TGTGCCAGCTCACCGGGACAGATGGGCCTAGATACGCAGTATTTT.